The rows below give T cell receptor beta chains drawn from one sample of a study of CD8 T cells in Susac syndrome. TCRdb fed the immunoSEQ multiplex PCR reads into MiXCR, producing one record per CDR3 protein. The sample yields over 100,000 distinct CDR3 sequences, around 94% seen once. Sequenced: CD8+ T cells from PBMCs. The source of these receptors is a human donor with Susac syndrome. The CDR3 runs from the conserved cysteine through the conserved F or W. D genes are given only for firm matches. Size is omitted from some rows. Given values are once, few, many or a class for expanded clones.

clone size,D gene,J gene,V gene,CDR3 protein,CDR3 DNA
NA,NA,TRBJ1-2,TRBV4-1,CASSQVQDINYGYTF,TGCGCCAGCAGCCAAGTTCAGGACATCAACTATGGCTACACCTTC
NA,NA,TRBJ2-1,TRBV9,CASSVPRGEQFF,TGTGCCAGCAGCGTCCCCCGAGGTGAGCAGTTCTTC
NA,NA,TRBJ1-4,TRBV3-1,CASSQDREEKLFF,TGTGCCAGCAGCCAAGATCGGGAGGAAAAACTGTTTTTT
once,TRBD2,TRBJ2-7,TRBV5-4,CASSSTSGVGEQYF,TGTGCCAGCAGCTCGACTAGCGGGGTGGGCGAGCAGTACTTC
NA,NA,TRBJ1-5,TRBV7-9,CASSLGRAPMAQHF,TGTGCCAGCAGCTTAGGCCGGGCCCCCATGGCCCAGCATTTT
once,NA,TRBJ2-7,TRBV20-1,CSAREGPAQYF,TGCAGTGCTAGAGAAGGACCAGCGCAGTACTTC
NA,TRBD2,TRBJ2-5,TRBV5-6,CASSLPTSGGYQETQYF,TGTGCCAGCAGCTTACCGACTAGCGGGGGATACCAGGAGACCCAGTACTTC
NA,TRBD2,TRBJ2-1,TRBV11-1,CASSSPYSGGAPDEQFF,TGTGCCAGCAGCTCTCCTTATAGCGGGGGGGCCCCGGATGAGCAGTTCTTC
NA,NA,TRBJ2-7,TRBV19,CASSPAPTYEQYF,TGTGCCAGTAGTCCAGCTCCCACCTACGAGCAGTACTTC
NA,TRBD1,TRBJ1-5,TRBV6-5,CASSSQTGESNQPQHF,TGTGCCAGCAGTTCTCAAACAGGGGAAAGCAATCAGCCCCAGCATTTT
NA,NA,TRBJ2-5,TRBV11-2,CASSWRALEETQYF,TGTGCCAGCAGCTGGCGGGCCCTCGAAGAGACCCAGTACTTC
NA,NA,TRBJ2-5,TRBV3-1,CASSQDRAGESQYF,TGTGCCAGCAGCCAAGATCGGGCTGGAGAGTCCCAGTACTTC
NA,NA,TRBJ2-7,TRBV12-3/TRBV12-4,CASSLTGVSYEQYF,TGTGCCAGCAGCCTAACAGGAGTCTCCTACGAGCAGTACTTC
once,TRBD2,TRBJ2-1,TRBV7-2,CASSFFSGGAYNEQFF,TGTGCCAGCAGCTTCTTTAGCGGGGGGGCTTACAATGAGCAGTTCTTC
NA,NA,TRBJ1-1,TRBV25-1,CASSEWGIEAFF,TGTGCCAGCAGTGAATGGGGAATTGAAGCTTTCTTT
NA,NA,TRBJ2-5,TRBV27,CASSHRDWETQYF,TGTGCCAGCAGTCACCGGGATTGGGAGACCCAGTACTTC
NA,NA,TRBJ2-3,TRBV9,CASSSGMRFSTDTQYF,TGTGCCAGCAGCTCAGGAATGAGGTTTAGCACAGATACGCAGTATTTT
NA,TRBD1,TRBJ2-2,TRBV12-3/TRBV12-4,CASSFSRDRNTGELFF,TGTGCCAGCAGTTTCTCCCGGGACAGAAATACCGGGGAGCTGTTTTTT
NA,NA,TRBJ1-2,TRBV15,CATSTLGSSYGYTF,TGTGCCACCAGCACCCTAGGAAGCTCCTATGGCTACACCTTC
NA,NA,TRBJ2-1,TRBV20-1,CSARQVYNEQFF,TGCAGTGCTAGACAGGTCTACAATGAGCAGTTCTTC
NA,NA,TRBJ2-1,TRBV7-9,CASSLVRLAFNEQFF,TGTGCCAGCAGCTTAGTTCGTCTAGCGTTCAATGAGCAGTTCTTC
NA,NA,TRBJ2-7,TRBV11-2,CASSFRGRLLEQYF,TGTGCCAGCAGCTTTCGGGGAAGGTTACTCGAGCAGTACTTC
NA,NA,TRBJ2-5,TRBV29-1,CSGNGQETQYF,TGCAGCGGGAACGGGCAAGAGACCCAGTACTTC
NA,NA,TRBJ2-7,TRBV13,CASSSETDGEQYF,TGTGCCAGCAGCTCCGAGACGGACGGCGAGCAGTACTTC
NA,TRBD2,TRBJ2-1,TRBV29-1,CSVRRLAGGDEQFF,TGCAGCGTTCGGCGACTAGCGGGGGGCGATGAGCAGTTCTTC
NA,NA,TRBJ2-5,TRBV5-1,CASSLGPEHLRETQYF,TGCGCCAGCAGCTTGGGGCCTGAGCATCTAAGGGAGACCCAGTACTTC
NA,NA,TRBJ2-7,TRBV7-9,CASSSNLGTQSYEQYF,TGTGCCAGCAGCAGCAATCTCGGGACACAGTCCTACGAGCAGTACTTC
once,TRBD1,TRBJ1-5,TRBV6-2/TRBV6-3,CASSYARQGRDIKSNQPQHF,TGTGCCAGCAGTTACGCCCGACAGGGGCGCGATATAAAGAGCAATCAGCCCCAGCATTTT
NA,TRBD1,TRBJ2-1,TRBV7-7,CASSPTGQGYNEQFF,TGTGCCAGCAGCCCCACCGGACAGGGGTACAATGAGCAGTTCTTC
NA,TRBD1,TRBJ1-5,TRBV5-6,CASSRIGQAHQPQHF,TGTGCCAGCAGCCGCATCGGACAGGCTCACCAGCCCCAGCATTTT
NA,TRBD1,TRBJ2-5,TRBV29-1,CSVVYRGEETQYF,TGCAGCGTAGTCTACAGGGGGGAAGAGACCCAGTACTTC
NA,TRBD2,TRBJ2-5,TRBV15,CATSGSGGETQYF,TGTGCCACCAGCGGTAGCGGGGGAGAGACCCAGTACTTC
NA,NA,TRBJ1-3,TRBV5-1,CASSLTGSPYTIYF,TGCGCCAGCAGCTTAACAGGGTCCCCGTACACCATATATTTT
NA,TRBD2,TRBJ2-3,TRBV6-2/TRBV6-3,CASSRGLAGGPDTQYF,TGTGCCAGCAGCCGTGGACTAGCGGGGGGGCCAGATACGCAGTATTTT
NA,NA,TRBJ2-5,TRBV3-1,CASSQLTHGGTQYF,TGTGCCAGCAGCCAGTTGACGCACGGGGGGACCCAGTACTTC
once,NA,TRBJ2-3,TRBV9,CASSVTSSPTDTQYF,TGTGCCAGCAGCGTAACTAGCTCGCCGACAGATACGCAGTATTTT
NA,NA,TRBJ2-3,TRBV15,CATSRDRGRDTQYF,TGTGCCACCAGCAGAGATCGGGGGCGGGATACGCAGTATTTT
NA,TRBD2,TRBJ2-1,TRBV27,CASGGVANEQFF,TGTGCCAGCGGGGGGGTGGCCAATGAGCAGTTCTTC
NA,TRBD1,TRBJ1-4,TRBV18,CASSPRDRVDEKLFF,TGTGCCAGCTCACCACGGGACAGAGTCGATGAAAAACTGTTTTTT
NA,TRBD2,TRBJ2-1,TRBV7-2,CASSWYSGGGNEQFF,TGTGCCAGCAGCTGGTATAGCGGGGGAGGCAATGAGCAGTTCTTC
few,TRBD1,TRBJ2-7,TRBV16,CASSRSTGESSYEQYF,TGTGCCAGCAGCCGTTCCACAGGGGAGAGCTCCTACGAGCAGTACTTC
NA,NA,TRBJ1-1,TRBV4-3,CASSQGRRQLNTEAFF,TGCGCCAGCAGCCAAGGAAGGCGGCAGTTGAACACTGAAGCTTTCTTT
NA,NA,TRBJ2-7,TRBV20-1,CSAGRLGNEQYF,TGCAGTGCTGGACGGTTAGGCAACGAGCAGTACTTC
NA,TRBD1,TRBJ1-1,TRBV9,CASSVRDRVYTEAFF,TGTGCCAGCAGCGTGAGAGACAGGGTTTACACTGAAGCTTTCTTT
NA,TRBD1,TRBJ2-6,TRBV29-1,CSVEDWDGTGGRSGANVLTF,TGCAGCGTTGAAGACTGGGATGGGACAGGGGGCAGGTCTGGGGCCAACGTCCTGACTTTC
NA,NA,TRBJ1-1,TRBV9,CASSPGGGDTEAFF,TGTGCCAGCAGCCCCGGGGGAGGGGACACTGAAGCTTTCTTT